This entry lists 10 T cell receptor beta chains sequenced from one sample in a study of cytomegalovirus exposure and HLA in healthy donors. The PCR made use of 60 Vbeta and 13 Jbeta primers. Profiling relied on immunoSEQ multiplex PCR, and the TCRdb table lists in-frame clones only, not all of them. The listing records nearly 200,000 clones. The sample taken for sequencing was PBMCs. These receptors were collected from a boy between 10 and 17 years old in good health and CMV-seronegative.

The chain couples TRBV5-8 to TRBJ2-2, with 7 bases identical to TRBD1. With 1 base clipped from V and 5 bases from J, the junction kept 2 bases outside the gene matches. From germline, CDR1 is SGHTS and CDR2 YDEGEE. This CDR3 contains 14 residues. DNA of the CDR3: TGTGCCAGCAGCTTGTCAGGGGGTACCGGGGAGCTGTTTTTT. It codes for CASSLSGGTGELFF.

The CDR3 region is CASSLGGPTRITSGGQEETQYF. Written as DNA, the CDR3 is TGTGCCAGCAGTTTAGGGGGGCCGACCCGAATCACTAGCGGGGGACAGGAGGAGACCCAGTACTTC. The chain links TRBV28 to TRBJ2-5, with 11 positions matching TRBD2. Germline V gene data show CDR1 as MDHEN and CDR2 as SYDVKM. With V trimmed by 2 bases and J by 5 bases, 25 bases remained unmatched. The CDR3 is 22 amino acids.

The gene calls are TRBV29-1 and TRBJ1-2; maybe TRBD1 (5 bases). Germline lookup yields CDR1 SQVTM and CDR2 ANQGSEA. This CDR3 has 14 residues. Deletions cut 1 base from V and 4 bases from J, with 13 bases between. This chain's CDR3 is CSVEGGSPIYGYTF. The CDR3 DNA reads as TGCAGCGTTGAAGGGGGCAGCCCGATCTATGGCTACACCTTC.

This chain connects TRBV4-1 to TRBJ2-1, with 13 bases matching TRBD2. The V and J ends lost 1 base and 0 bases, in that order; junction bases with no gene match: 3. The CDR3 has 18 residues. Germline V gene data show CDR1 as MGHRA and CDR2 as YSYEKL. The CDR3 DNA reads TGCGCCAGCAGCCAAGGACTAGCGGGGGGCAGCTCCTACAATGAGCAGTTCTTC. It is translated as CASSQGLAGGSSYNEQFF.

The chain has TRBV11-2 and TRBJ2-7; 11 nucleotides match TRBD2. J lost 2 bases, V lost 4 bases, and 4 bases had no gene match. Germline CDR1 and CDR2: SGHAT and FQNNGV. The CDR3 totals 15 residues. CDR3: CASSSRSGGAYEQYF. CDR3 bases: TGTGCCAGCAGCTCCCGTAGCGGGGGGGCCTACGAGCAGTACTTC.

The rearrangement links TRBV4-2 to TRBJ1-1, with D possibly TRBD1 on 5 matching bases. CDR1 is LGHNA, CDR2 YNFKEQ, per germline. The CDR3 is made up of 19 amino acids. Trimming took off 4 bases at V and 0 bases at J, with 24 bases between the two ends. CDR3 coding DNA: TGTGCCAGCAGCCCCGAGACCGTCCTGGGGCGGTCGATGAACACTGAAGCTTTCTTT. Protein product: CASSPETVLGRSMNTEAFF.

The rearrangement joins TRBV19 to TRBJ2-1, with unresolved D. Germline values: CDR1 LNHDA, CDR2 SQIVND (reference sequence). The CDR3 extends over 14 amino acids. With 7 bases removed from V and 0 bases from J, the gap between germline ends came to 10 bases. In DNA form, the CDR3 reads TGTGCCAGTACGTCAAGGAGCTCCTACAATGAGCAGTTCTTC. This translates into CASTSRSSYNEQFF.

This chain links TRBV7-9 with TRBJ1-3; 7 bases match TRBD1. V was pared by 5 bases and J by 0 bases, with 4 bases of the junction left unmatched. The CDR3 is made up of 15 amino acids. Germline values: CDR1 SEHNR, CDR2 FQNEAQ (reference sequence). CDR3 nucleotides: TGTGCCAGCAGCACGGGACAGACCTCTGGAAACACCATATATTTT. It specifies CASSTGQTSGNTIYF.

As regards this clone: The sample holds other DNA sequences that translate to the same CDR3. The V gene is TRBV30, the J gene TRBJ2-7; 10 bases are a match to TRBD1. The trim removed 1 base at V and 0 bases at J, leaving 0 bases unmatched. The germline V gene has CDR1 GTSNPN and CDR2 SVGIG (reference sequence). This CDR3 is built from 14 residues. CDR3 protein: CAWSGTGGSYEQYF. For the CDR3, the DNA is TGTGCCTGGAGTGGGACAGGGGGCTCCTACGAGCAGTACTTC.

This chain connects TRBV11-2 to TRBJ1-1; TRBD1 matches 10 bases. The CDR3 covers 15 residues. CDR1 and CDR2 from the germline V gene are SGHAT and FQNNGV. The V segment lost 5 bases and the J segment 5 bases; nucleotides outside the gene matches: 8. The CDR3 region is CASSPHGQGGTEAFF. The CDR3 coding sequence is TGTGCCAGCAGCCCGCACGGACAGGGGGGAACTGAAGCTTTCTTT.